This T cell receptor beta chain was identified in a study of cytomegalovirus exposure and HLA in healthy donors. Study results and caveats: One later analysis, an examination of the 120 or so validation repertoires, found that first-cohort TCR clusters tended to co-occur in them. Rarity characterized most TCR sequences, yet some public TCRs appeared in many donors.

The V segment lost 4 bases and the J segment 3 bases; nucleotides outside the gene matches: 10. CDR1 is SGDLS, CDR2 YYNGEE, per germline. CDR3 size: 16 residues. Data came from immunoSEQ multiplex PCR; TCRdb stores just in-frame clones and leaves some out. The repertoire holds approximately 210,000 clones, with around 88% as singletons. This clone was found a few times. Its matching antigen is unknown. The receptor was derived from a woman younger than 30 in good health and CMV-seronegative. This sequence joins TRBV9 and TRBJ2-7; 10 bases fit TRBD2. Sequencing was carried out using PBMCs. The CDR3 nucleotides read TGTGCCAGCAGCCCCAATCAACTAGCGGGAAGCTACGAGCAGTACTTC. It yields the protein CASSPNQLAGSYEQYF.